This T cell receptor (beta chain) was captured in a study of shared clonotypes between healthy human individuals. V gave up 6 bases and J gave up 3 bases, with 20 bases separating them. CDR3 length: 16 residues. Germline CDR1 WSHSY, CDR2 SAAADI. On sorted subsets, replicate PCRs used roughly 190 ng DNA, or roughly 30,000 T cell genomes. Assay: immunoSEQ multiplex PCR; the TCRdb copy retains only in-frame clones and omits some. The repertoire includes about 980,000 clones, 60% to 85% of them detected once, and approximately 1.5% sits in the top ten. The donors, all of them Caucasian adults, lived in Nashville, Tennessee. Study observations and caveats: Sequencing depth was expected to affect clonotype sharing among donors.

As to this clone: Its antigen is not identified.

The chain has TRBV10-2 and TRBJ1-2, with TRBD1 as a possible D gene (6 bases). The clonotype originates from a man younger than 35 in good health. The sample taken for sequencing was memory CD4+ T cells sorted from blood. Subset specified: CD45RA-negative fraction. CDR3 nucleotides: TGCGCCAGCAGCTGGGGGGCGAAGGAACATGACTATGGCTACACCTTC. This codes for CASSWGAKEHDYGYTF.